Below are 7 T cell receptor beta chains sequenced from a single sample in a study of T cells in localized non-small cell lung cancer. TCRdb keeps only in-frame clones here, not all; method: immunoSEQ multiplex PCR. The top ten hold roughly 3.9% of the sample, which has 90,000 to 100,000 clones, roughly 91% seen once. Sample: PBMCs, taken before any cancer treatment. All receptors derive from a woman aged 40-75 years with stage II squamous cell lung carcinoma.

The chain couples TRBV11-2 to TRBJ1-1; no reliable D call. The CDR3 has 17 residues. Germline CDR1 reads SGHAT; CDR2 reads FQNNGV. V was trimmed by 0 bases and J by 0 bases, leaving 14 bases between them. The CDR3 DNA follows: TGTGCCAGCAGCTTAGATGTGAACCTGGGAGTGAACACTGAAGCTTTCTTT. The encoded protein is CASSLDVNLGVNTEAFF.

This rearrangement joins TRBV10-3 to TRBJ1-6; D is ambiguous. The CDR3 has 15 amino acids. The germline gives CDR1 ENHRY, CDR2 SYGVKD. Trimming cost V 0 bases and J 10 bases, with 13 bases left between them. CDR3 in amino acids: CAISESSAMASPLHF. The CDR3 DNA follows: TGTGCCATCAGTGAGTCGTCCGCGATGGCCTCACCCCTCCACTTT.

The V gene is TRBV7-2, the J gene TRBJ2-3, with 9 nucleotides matching TRBD1. Germline trimming cut 6 bases from V and 7 bases from J; bases unmatched to any gene: 8. This CDR3 spans 14 amino acids. CDR1 is SGHTA, CDR2 FQGNSA, per germline. The CDR3: CASSQGQGLHTQYF. As DNA, the CDR3 is TGTGCCAGCAGTCAGGGACAGGGCTTACATACGCAGTATTTT.

The V and J genes are TRBV30 and TRBJ1-5; 7 bases agree with TRBD1. The CDR3 runs 14 residues. Germline V gene data show CDR1 as GTSNPN and CDR2 as SVGIG (reference sequence). With 1 base clipped from V and 4 bases from J, the junction kept 4 bases outside the gene matches. The CDR3 here is CAWSETGVNQPQHF. CDR3 bases: TGTGCCTGGAGTGAAACAGGGGTAAATCAGCCCCAGCATTTT.

V and J are TRBV10-1 and TRBJ2-2; D might be TRBD1 (6 bases). The CDR3 has 13 amino acids. The V end was cut by 8 bases, the J end by 4 bases, with 11 bases between. Germline V gene sequence: CDR1 WNHNN, CDR2 SYGVQD (reference sequence). CDR3 in DNA: TGCGCCAGCGTGGGACACCTCACCGGGGAGCTGTTTTTT. Its protein is CASVGHLTGELFF.

This chain's CDR3 is CASSLAPGTAPYEQYF. The CDR3 coding sequence is TGTGCCAGCAGCTTAGCGCCCGGGACAGCCCCCTACGAGCAGTACTTC. The chain carries TRBV7-2 and TRBJ2-7, with 7 bases that match TRBD1. The trim removed 0 bases at V and 2 bases at J, leaving 7 bases unmatched. CDR3 length: 16 amino acids. Germline V CDR1 and CDR2: SGHTA, FQGNSA.

This clone was detected once. This chain links TRBV25-1 with TRBJ2-5; TRBD1 matches at 7 bases. Germline values: CDR1 MGHDK, CDR2 SYGVNS. With 8 bases clipped from V and 2 bases from J, the junction kept 5 bases outside the gene matches. The CDR3 length is 13 residues. The CDR3 here is CASDGTAQETQYF. CDR3 nucleotides: TGTGCCAGCGACGGGACAGCTCAAGAGACCCAGTACTTC.